Shown below are 20 T cell receptor beta chains from a single sample sequenced in a study of T cells in Graves' hyperthyroidism and ophthalmopathy. RNA transcripts yielded amplified TCR beta CDR3 regions. The primer set for the first-round RT-PCR of the TCR CDR3 was HTBI. From the multiplex PCR reads, TCRdb called clonotypes with MiXCR, one entry per CDR3 protein. The sample holds some 440,000 distinct CDR3 sequences; 15% to 19% are singletons and the top ten take over 12%. Sequenced: blood. The source is a woman between 18 and 30 years old with Graves' hyperthyroidism.

This clonotype was found many times. The genes are TRBV11-2 and TRBJ1-4; D possibly corresponds to TRBD1 (6 bases). CDR1 is SGHAT, CDR2 FQNNGV, per germline. The CDR3 is 16 residues long. The V end lost 4 bases, the J end lost 4 bases, and 16 bases lay between the germline ends. CDR3 amino acids: CASSSLRTVNNEKLFF. CDR3 nucleotides: TGTGCCAGCAGCTCATTAAGGACAGTTAATAATGAAAAACTGTTTTTT.

CDR3 sequence reads: CASSPGTGTGEETQYF. In DNA form, the CDR3 reads TGTGCCAGCAGCCCAGGCACCGGGACAGGGGAAGAGACCCAGTACTTC. The rearrangement uses TRBV7-8 and TRBJ2-5, with TRBD1 matching over 10 bases. The J segment lost 3 bases and the V segment lost 5 bases, leaving 9 bases of the junction unmatched. Germline values: CDR1 SGHVS, CDR2 FQNEAQ. The CDR3 consists of 16 residues. Filled out from reference TRBV7-8 and TRBJ2-5, the complete variable domain reads GAGVSQSPRYKVAKRGQDVALRCDPISGHVSLFWYQQALGQGPEFLTYFQNEAQLDKSGLPSDRFFAERPEGSVSTLKIQRTQQEDSAVYLCASSPGTGTGEETQYFGPGTRLLVL.

The gene calls are TRBV11-2 and TRBJ2-5, with 11 bases identical to TRBD2. The CDR3 covers 16 residues. Germline V lookup: CDR1 SGHAT, CDR2 FQNNGV. After removal of 3 bases from V and 7 bases from J, the junction contained 10 bases not matched to a gene. CDR3 amino acids: CASSFGTSGTSTTQYF. The DNA of the CDR3 is TGTGCCAGCAGCTTCGGGACTAGCGGCACCTCGACGACCCAGTACTTC.

This chain joins TRBV6-1 and TRBJ2-1; 10 nucleotides match TRBD2. The CDR3 spans 13 residues. CDR1 and CDR2 from the germline V gene are MNHNS and SASEGT. J gave up 8 bases and V 6 bases, and 4 bases lay outside the gene matches. This CDR3 reads CASRLAGRHEQFF. DNA for the CDR3: TGTGCCAGCAGACTAGCGGGGAGGCATGAGCAGTTCTTC.

This clonotype has a handful of counts. The rearrangement links TRBV4-1 to TRBJ2-1, with D perhaps being TRBD1 or TRBD2 (5 bases each). Germline V gives CDR1 MGHRA, CDR2 YSYEKL. The V end lost 5 bases, the J end lost 6 bases, and 14 bases lay between the germline ends. The CDR3 spans 14 residues. This CDR3 reads CASSTGTGRNEQFF. The CDR3 nucleotides read TGCGCCAGCAGCACCGGGACGGGCCGCAATGAGCAGTTCTTC.

In its sample, this clonotype was seen many times. The CDR3 loop reads CASSLGLANSNQPQHF. DNA for the CDR3: TGTGCCAGCAGTCTGGGCCTTGCTAATAGCAATCAGCCCCAGCATTTT. The V gene is TRBV6-1, the J gene TRBJ1-5; D uncertain. There are 16 residues in the CDR3. The V end lost 5 bases, the J end lost 0 bases, and 14 bases lay between the germline ends. CDR1 and CDR2 from the germline V gene are MNHNS and SASEGT.

The chain is built from TRBV5-1 and TRBJ1-1, with unresolved D. The CDR3 has 10 amino acids. The V gene lost 5 bases and the J gene lost 5 bases, with 4 bases spanning the gap. Germline V gives CDR1 SGHRS, CDR2 YFSETQ. This CDR3 is CASRGTEAFF. The CDR3, as DNA: TGCGCCAGCAGAGGGACTGAAGCTTTCTTT.

This clonotype was seen at least ten times. The gene calls are TRBV20-1 and TRBJ2-1, with TRBD2 identical over 7 bases. V lost 8 bases, J lost 0 bases, and 7 bases stayed unmatched. This CDR3 is built from 14 residues. CDR1 and CDR2 from the germline V gene are DFQATT and SNEGSKA (reference sequence). CDR3 region: CSKSRGDSYNEQFF. The CDR3 DNA reads as TGCAGTAAAAGCCGGGGGGACTCCTACAATGAGCAGTTCTTC.

This sequence joins TRBV13 and TRBJ2-5; 11 bases match TRBD1. Trimming removed 2 bases from V and 2 bases from J; junction bases left unmatched: 4. CDR3 size: 16 residues. Germline CDR1 PRHDT, CDR2 FYEKMQ (reference sequence). This chain's CDR3 is CASSLRDRGFQETQYF. CDR3 DNA: TGTGCCAGCAGCTTAAGGGACAGGGGGTTTCAAGAGACCCAGTACTTC.

This clonotype was seen a few times. The chain recombines TRBV2 with TRBJ1-3; D is unresolved. CDR3 length: 13 amino acids. The germline V gene has CDR1 SNHLY and CDR2 FYNNEI. Trimming stripped 4 bases from V and 3 bases from J, with 7 bases between. The CDR3 DNA sequence: TGTGCCAGCAGTGGGACCGATGGAAACACCATATATTTT. Its protein is CASSGTDGNTIYF. The variable domain in full, completed from reference TRBV2 and TRBJ1-3, reads EPEVTQTPSHQVTQMGQEVILRCVPISNHLYFYWYRQILGQKVEFLVSFYNNEISEKSEIFDDQFSVERPDGSNFTLKIRSTKLEDSAMYFCASSGTDGNTIYFGEGSWLTVV.

As concerns this clonotype: This may be a read error: a much more frequent sequence differs by one nucleotide. The genes are TRBV12-3 or TRBV12-4 and TRBJ2-7; D not certain. The V end lost 5 bases, the J end lost 1 base, and 18 bases lay between the germline ends. The CDR3 loop spans 16 amino acids. CDR3 coding DNA: TGTGCCAGCAGTCCCGGTCGGATGGACCTATCCTACGAGCAGTACTTC. Translation gives CASSPGRMDLSYEQYF.

A few counts support this clonotype. The chain recombines TRBV10-1 with TRBJ1-1; D is unclear. CDR1 and CDR2 from the germline V gene are WNHNN and SYGVQD (reference sequence). Trimming took 3 bases from V and 6 from J, leaving 17 bases between them. The CDR3 is 15 amino acids. CDR3 region: CASSESRTFGPEAFF. DNA of the CDR3: TGCGCCAGCAGTGAATCTAGGACTTTCGGGCCTGAAGCTTTCTTT.

This clonotype was counted a few times. DNA of the CDR3: TGCGCCAGCAGCTTGGATGCAGGGAAAGATACGCAGTATTTT. Its protein is CASSLDAGKDTQYF. The chain couples TRBV5-1 to TRBJ2-3; D is perhaps TRBD1 (5 bases). The V end was cut by 0 bases, the J end by 5 bases, with 10 bases between. CDR3 length: 14 amino acids. Germline values: CDR1 SGHRS, CDR2 YFSETQ.

This clonotype was counted a few times. The chain carries TRBV11-2 and TRBJ2-2; TRBD2 is a possible D gene (5 bases). This CDR3 comprises 17 residues. Germline V gene lookup returns CDR1 SGHAT and CDR2 FQNNGV. Trimming took 7 bases from V and 2 from J, leaving 20 bases between them. CDR3 sequence (DNA): TGTGCCAGCAACAAATCACCGCTAGCTGATAACACCGGGGAGCTGTTTTTT. Translated: CASNKSPLADNTGELFF.

This clonotype has a count of ten or more. The V gene is TRBV7-9, the J gene TRBJ2-3, with a weak D call TRBD2 (5 bases). This CDR3 is built from 14 residues. Per germline, CDR1 SEHNR and CDR2 FQNEAQ (reference sequence). Trimming cost V 9 bases and J 0 bases, with 13 bases left between them. The CDR3 nucleotides are TGTGCCAGTAACAGCGGAACTAGCACAGATACGCAGTATTTT. It translates to CASNSGTSTDTQYF.

This clonotype was counted a few times. J is TRBJ1-6 and V is TRBV19; D might be TRBD1 (5 bases). CDR3 length: 13 residues. Germline V gives CDR1 LNHDA, CDR2 SQIVND (reference sequence). Trimming left V 4 bases short and J 9 bases short, with 10 bases between. This CDR3 reads CASSSRGSSPLHF. The CDR3 DNA reads as TGTGCCAGTAGTAGCCGGGGCAGTTCACCCCTCCACTTT.

This chain connects TRBV24-1 to TRBJ1-4, with 9 nucleotides matching TRBD1. The CDR3 has 14 amino acids. V was clipped by 6 bases and J by 8 bases; unmatched bases: 6. The germline V gene encodes CDR1 KGHDR and CDR2 SFDVKD. For the CDR3, the DNA is TGTGCCACCAGTTCCCGGACAGGGGAAGAAAAACTGTTTTTT. It encodes CATSSRTGEEKLFF.

This clonotype was counted many times. This chain uses TRBV28 with TRBJ1-6; 9 positions agree with TRBD1. Germline V gives CDR1 MDHEN, CDR2 SYDVKM. The CDR3 contains 15 residues. Trimming at V came to 5 bases and at J to 7 bases, leaving 6 bases not matched to a gene. CDR3 in amino acids: CASSKQGAWNSPLHF. The CDR3, as DNA: TGTGCCAGCAGTAAACAGGGGGCCTGGAATTCACCCCTCCACTTT.

The chain joins TRBV29-1 to TRBJ1-4; 7 nucleotides match TRBD1. The CDR3 has 15 amino acids. The V gene end was trimmed by 1 base and the J gene end by 5 bases; junction bases not matched to a gene: 7. Germline V CDR1 and CDR2: SQVTM, ANQGSEA. The CDR3 DNA sequence: TGCAGCGTTGAAGGAGGGACAGAGCCCAATGAAAAACTGTTTTTT. Its protein product is CSVEGGTEPNEKLFF.

The rearrangement uses TRBV7-2 and TRBJ1-5, with a tentative D call TRBD1 (6 bases). Germline V gene lookup returns CDR1 SGHTA and CDR2 FQGNSA. The CDR3 has 17 residues. V was shortened by 1 base and J by 4 bases, with 17 bases between the two germline ends. The CDR3 spells CASSLENLGGKNQPQHF. CDR3 nucleotides: TGTGCCAGCAGCTTAGAAAATCTGGGGGGCAAAAATCAGCCCCAGCATTTT.